These T cell receptor beta chains were read from a single sample in a study of control samples from healthy donors and cancer patients. Assay: immunoSEQ multiplex PCR; the TCRdb copy retains only in-frame clones and omits some. The table records about 72,000 clones, 92% of them present only once. The sample was blood. Every receptor here comes from a woman aged 60 to 75 in good health. Both conserved end residues are part of each CDR3. D genes are given only for firm matches. Expanded clones get a size class; other rows say once, few or many, or leave the size out.

J | D | size | length | V | CDR3 | DNA
TRBJ2-1 | - | - | 14 | TRBV14 | CASSQEGYVNEQFF | TGTGCCAGCAGCCAAGAAGGATATGTGAATGAGCAGTTCTTC
TRBJ1-1 | TRBD1 | - | 14 | TRBV29-1 | CSVVTGQGGTEAFF | TGCAGCGTTGTCACCGGACAGGGAGGCACTGAAGCTTTCTTT
TRBJ1-4 | - | once | 15 | TRBV28 | CASSSPTATNEKLFF | TGTGCCAGCAGTTCCCCGACGGCAACTAATGAAAAACTGTTTTTT
TRBJ1-4 | - | once | 15 | TRBV6-2/TRBV6-3 | CASSRTPDSNEKLFF | TGTGCCAGCAGCAGAACCCCGGATTCTAATGAAAAACTGTTTTTT
TRBJ2-7 | - | - | 13 | TRBV10-1 | CASSETLGYEQYF | TGCGCCAGCAGTGAGACGTTAGGCTACGAGCAGTACTTC
TRBJ1-5 | - | - | 14 | TRBV2 | CASSEWRGTRAQHF | TGTGCCAGCAGTGAATGGCGGGGAACGAGAGCCCAGCATTTT
TRBJ2-7 | - | - | 15 | TRBV5-1 | CASSLAGEDIYEQYF | TGCGCCAGCAGCTTGGCCGGGGAAGATATCTACGAGCAGTACTTC
TRBJ2-1 | TRBD2 | - | 17 | TRBV27 | CASSLWLGIAGDNEQFF | TGTGCCAGCAGTTTATGGTTAGGGATAGCGGGAGACAATGAGCAGTTCTTC
TRBJ1-5 | TRBD1 | - | 16 | TRBV7-8 | CASSLGTGVEDQPQHF | TGTGCCAGCAGCTTAGGAACAGGGGTGGAAGATCAGCCCCAGCATTTT
TRBJ1-5 | - | - | 14 | TRBV6-6 | CASTTPGGGQPQHF | TGTGCCAGCACTACGCCGGGGGGCGGTCAGCCCCAGCATTTT
TRBJ1-2 | TRBD1 | - | 15 | TRBV4-3 | CASSADRDRASGYTF | TGCGCCAGCAGCGCTGACCGGGACAGGGCTTCTGGCTACACCTTC
TRBJ1-1 | - | - | 13 | TRBV19 | CASSMRGFTEAFF | TGTGCCAGTAGTATGAGGGGCTTCACTGAAGCTTTCTTT
TRBJ1-2 | - | - | 15 | TRBV5-5 | CASSLVVGGSYGYTF | TGTGCCAGCAGCTTGGTCGTAGGGGGGAGCTATGGCTACACCTTC
TRBJ2-1 | TRBD1 | - | 14 | TRBV7-2 | CASSSPPDRAEQFF | TGTGCCAGCAGCTCCCCACCGGACAGGGCTGAGCAGTTCTTC